The TCR beta chain described here comes from a study of cytomegalovirus exposure and HLA in healthy donors. Points from the study as a whole: There were 150 to 200 TCR beta chains listed as cytomegalovirus-associated. With high specificity and sensitivity, the classifier reportedly diagnosed cytomegalovirus status. Subsequent analysis showed first-cohort TCR clusters tending to co-occur in some 110 validation repertoires. For most TCR sequences rarity was the rule, although some public TCRs occurred in many donors.

About this clone: Its antigen is unidentified.

Assay: immunoSEQ multiplex PCR; the TCRdb copy retains only in-frame clones and omits some. The sample lists 150,000 to 200,000 clones, approximately 85% occurring once. With 5 bases removed from V and 0 bases from J, the gap between germline ends came to 16 bases. Germline CDR1 and CDR2: SGHTA and FQGNSA. The CDR3 covers 17 residues. The receptor was derived from a woman in her late teens or twenties in good health and CMV-seronegative. The J gene is TRBJ1-4, the V gene TRBV7-2; D may be TRBD1 (6 bases). Sequencing was done on a sample of PBMCs. CDR3 DNA sequence: TGTGCCAGCAGCCGAGGCAGGGGTACTGCAACTAATGAAAAACTGTTTTTT. Translating it yields CASSRGRGTATNEKLFF.